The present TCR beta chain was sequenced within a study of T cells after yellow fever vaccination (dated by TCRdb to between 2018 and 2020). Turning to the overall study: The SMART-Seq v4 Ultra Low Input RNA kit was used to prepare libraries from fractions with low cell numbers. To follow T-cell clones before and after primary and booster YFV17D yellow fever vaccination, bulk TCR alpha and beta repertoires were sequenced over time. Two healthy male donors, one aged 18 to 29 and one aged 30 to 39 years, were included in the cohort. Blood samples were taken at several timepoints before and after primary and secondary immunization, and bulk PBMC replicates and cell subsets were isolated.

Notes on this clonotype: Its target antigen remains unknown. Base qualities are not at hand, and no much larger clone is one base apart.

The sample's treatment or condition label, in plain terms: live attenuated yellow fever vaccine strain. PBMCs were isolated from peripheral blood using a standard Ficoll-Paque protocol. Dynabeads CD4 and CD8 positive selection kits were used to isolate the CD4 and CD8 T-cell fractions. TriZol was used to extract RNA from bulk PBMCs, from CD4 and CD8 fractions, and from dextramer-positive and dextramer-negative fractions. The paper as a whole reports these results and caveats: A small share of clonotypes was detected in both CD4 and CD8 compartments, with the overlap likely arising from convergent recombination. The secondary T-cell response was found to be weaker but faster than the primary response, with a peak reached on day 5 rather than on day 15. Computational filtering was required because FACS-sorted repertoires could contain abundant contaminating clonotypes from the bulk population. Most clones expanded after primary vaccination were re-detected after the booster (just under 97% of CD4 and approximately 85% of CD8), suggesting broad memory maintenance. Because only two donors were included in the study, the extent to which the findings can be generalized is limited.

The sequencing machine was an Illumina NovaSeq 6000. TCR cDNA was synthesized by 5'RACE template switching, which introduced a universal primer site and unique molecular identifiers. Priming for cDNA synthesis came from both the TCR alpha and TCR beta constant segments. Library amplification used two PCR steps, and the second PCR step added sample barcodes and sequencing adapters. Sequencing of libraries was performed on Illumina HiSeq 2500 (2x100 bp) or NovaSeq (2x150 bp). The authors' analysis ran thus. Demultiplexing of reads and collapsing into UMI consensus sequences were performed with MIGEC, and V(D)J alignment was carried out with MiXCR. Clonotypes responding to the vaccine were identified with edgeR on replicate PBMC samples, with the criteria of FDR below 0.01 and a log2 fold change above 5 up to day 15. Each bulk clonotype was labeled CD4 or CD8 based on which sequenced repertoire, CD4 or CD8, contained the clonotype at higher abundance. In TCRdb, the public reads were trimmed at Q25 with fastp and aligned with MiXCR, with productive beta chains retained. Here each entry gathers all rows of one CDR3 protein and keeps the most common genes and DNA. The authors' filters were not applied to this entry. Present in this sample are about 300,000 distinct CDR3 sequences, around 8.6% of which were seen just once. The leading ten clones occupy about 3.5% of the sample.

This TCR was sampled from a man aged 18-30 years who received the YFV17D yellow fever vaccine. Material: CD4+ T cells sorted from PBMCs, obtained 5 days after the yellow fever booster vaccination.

CDR3 loop: CASSYPGRVYNEQFF. The DNA is TGTGCCAGCAGTTACCCGGGGCGGGTATACAATGAGCAGTTCTTC. The chain uses TRBV6-2 or TRBV6-3 and TRBJ2-1; the D segment is perhaps TRBD1 or TRBD2, each sharing 5 matched bases. The CDR3 sequence holds 15 residues, the cysteine and phenylalanine included. CDR3 DNA only is kept here, 45 bases in frame from base 1. CDR1 and CDR2 were assigned from the germline V gene as MNHEY and SVGEGT. Between the V and J ends, shortened by 2 bases and 4 bases respectively, the junction contains 12 bases.